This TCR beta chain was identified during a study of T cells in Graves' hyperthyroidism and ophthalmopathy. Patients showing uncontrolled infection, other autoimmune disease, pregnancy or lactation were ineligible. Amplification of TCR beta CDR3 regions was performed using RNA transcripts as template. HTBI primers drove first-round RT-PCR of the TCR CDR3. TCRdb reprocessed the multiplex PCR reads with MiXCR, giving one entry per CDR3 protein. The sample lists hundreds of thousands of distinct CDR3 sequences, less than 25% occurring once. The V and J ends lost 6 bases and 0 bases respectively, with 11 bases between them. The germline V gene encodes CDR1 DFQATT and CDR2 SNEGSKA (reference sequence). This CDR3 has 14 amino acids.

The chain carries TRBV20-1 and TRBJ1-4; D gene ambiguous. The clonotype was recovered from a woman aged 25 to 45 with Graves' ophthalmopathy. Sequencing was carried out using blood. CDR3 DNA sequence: TGCAGTGCCAGCCCTGGGTCAACTAATGAAAAACTGTTTTTT. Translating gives CSASPGSTNEKLFF.